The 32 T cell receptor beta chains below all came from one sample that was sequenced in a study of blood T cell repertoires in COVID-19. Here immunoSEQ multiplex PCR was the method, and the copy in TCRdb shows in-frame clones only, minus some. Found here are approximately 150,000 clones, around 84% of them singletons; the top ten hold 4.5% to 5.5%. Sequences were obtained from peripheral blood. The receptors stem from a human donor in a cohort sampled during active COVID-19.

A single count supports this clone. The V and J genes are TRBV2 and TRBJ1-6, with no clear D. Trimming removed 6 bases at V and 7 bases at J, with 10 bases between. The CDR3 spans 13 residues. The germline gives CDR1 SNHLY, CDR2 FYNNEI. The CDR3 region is CASSQTENSPLHF. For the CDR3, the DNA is TGTGCCAGCAGCCAGACGGAGAATTCACCCCTCCACTTT.

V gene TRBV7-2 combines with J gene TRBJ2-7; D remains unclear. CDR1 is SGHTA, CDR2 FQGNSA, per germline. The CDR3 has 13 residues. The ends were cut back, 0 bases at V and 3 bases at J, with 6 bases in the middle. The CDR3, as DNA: TGTGCCAGCAGCTTAGCGTTTCTCTACGAGCAGTACTTC. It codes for CASSLAFLYEQYF.

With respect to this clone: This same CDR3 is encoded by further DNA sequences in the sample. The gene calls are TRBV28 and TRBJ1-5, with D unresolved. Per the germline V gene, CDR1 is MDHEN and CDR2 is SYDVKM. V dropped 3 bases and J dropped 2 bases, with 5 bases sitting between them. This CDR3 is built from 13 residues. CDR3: CASSFSGNQPQHF. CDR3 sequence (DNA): TGTGCCAGCAGTTTTAGTGGCAATCAGCCCCAGCATTTT.

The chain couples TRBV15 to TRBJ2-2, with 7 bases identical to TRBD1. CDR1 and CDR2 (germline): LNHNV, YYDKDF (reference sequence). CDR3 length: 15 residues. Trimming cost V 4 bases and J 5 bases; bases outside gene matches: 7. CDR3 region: CATSKPATGTGELFF. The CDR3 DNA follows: TGTGCCACCAGCAAACCTGCGACAGGGACCGGGGAGCTGTTTTTT.

The CDR3 spells CASSDTKSSYNEQFF. The CDR3 nucleotides are TGCGCCAGCAGTGATACGAAGAGCTCCTACAATGAGCAGTTCTTC. The rearrangement joins TRBV10-1 to TRBJ2-1; no clear D gene. The V end was cut by 3 bases, the J end by 0 bases, with 9 bases between. Germline values: CDR1 WNHNN, CDR2 SYGVQD (reference sequence). CDR3 length: 15 amino acids.

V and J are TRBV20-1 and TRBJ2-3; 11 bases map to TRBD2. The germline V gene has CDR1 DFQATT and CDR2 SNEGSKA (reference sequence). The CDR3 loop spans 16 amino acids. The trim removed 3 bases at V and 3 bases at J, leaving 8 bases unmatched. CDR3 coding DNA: TGCAGTGCTAGTACTAGCGGGAGTCAAGGTACAGATACGCAGTATTTT. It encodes CSASTSGSQGTDTQYF.

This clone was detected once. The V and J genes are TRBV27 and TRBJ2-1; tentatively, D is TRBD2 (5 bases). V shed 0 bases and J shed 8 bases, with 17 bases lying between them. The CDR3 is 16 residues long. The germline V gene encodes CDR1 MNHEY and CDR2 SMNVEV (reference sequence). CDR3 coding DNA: TGTGCCAGCAGTTTATCGTTGGCCCCAGCGGCGGATGAGCAGTTCTTC. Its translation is CASSLSLAPAADEQFF.

CDR3 coding DNA: TGTGCCAGTAGTATAGCTAGCCGAGGCAAGGGCAATCAGCCCCAGCATTTT. Its translation is CASSIASRGKGNQPQHF. The chain carries TRBV19 and TRBJ1-5; D gene ambiguous. This CDR3 has 17 residues. CDR1 is LNHDA, CDR2 SQIVND, per germline (reference sequence). V was cut by 1 base and J by 2 bases, with 15 bases left in between.

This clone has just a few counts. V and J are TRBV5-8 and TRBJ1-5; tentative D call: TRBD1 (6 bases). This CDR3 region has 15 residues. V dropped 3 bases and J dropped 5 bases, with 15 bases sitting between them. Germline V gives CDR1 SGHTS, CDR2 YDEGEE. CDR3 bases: TGTGCCAGCAGCTCCCGGGACATAAGATATCAGCCCCAGCATTTT. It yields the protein CASSSRDIRYQPQHF.

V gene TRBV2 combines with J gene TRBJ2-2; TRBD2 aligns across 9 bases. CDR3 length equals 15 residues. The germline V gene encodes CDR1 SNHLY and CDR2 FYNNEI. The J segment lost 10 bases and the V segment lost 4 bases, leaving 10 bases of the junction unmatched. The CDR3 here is CASSGGISGSKELFF. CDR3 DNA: TGTGCCAGCAGTGGAGGCATTAGCGGGAGCAAGGAGCTGTTTTTT.

CDR3 sequence (DNA): TGTGCCAGCAGCTCTCAGGGGATGTCGACTGAAGCTTTCTTT. Translating it yields CASSSQGMSTEAFF. The rearrangement links TRBV7-2 to TRBJ1-1, with D perhaps TRBD1 (6 bases). Trimming took off 4 bases at V and 5 bases at J, with 14 bases between the two ends. The CDR3 is 14 amino acids. The germline V gene has CDR1 SGHTA and CDR2 FQGNSA.

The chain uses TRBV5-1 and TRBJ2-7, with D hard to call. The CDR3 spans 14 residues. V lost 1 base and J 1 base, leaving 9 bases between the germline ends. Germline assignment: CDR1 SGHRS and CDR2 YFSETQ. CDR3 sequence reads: CASSLFVQSYEQYF. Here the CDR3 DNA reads TGCGCCAGCAGCTTGTTTGTACAATCCTACGAGCAGTACTTC.

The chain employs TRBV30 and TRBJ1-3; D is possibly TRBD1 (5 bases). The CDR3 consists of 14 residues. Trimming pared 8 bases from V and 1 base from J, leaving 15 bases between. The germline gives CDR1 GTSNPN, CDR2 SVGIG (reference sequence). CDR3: CAQLGAGSGNTIYF. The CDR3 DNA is TGTGCCCAGCTAGGCGCAGGGTCTGGAAACACCATATATTTT. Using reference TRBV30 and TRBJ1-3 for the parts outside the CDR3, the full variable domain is SQTIHQWPATLVQPVGSPLSLECTVEGTSNPNLYWYRQAAGRGLQLLFYSVGIGQISSEVPQNLSASRPQDRQFILSSKKLLLSDSGFYLCAQLGAGSGNTIYFGEGSWLTVV.

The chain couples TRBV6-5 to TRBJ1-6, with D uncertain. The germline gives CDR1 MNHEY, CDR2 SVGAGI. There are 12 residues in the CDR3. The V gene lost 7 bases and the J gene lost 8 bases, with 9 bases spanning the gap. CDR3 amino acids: CASTDRDSPLHF. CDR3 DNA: TGTGCCAGCACCGACCGGGATTCACCCCTCCACTTT.

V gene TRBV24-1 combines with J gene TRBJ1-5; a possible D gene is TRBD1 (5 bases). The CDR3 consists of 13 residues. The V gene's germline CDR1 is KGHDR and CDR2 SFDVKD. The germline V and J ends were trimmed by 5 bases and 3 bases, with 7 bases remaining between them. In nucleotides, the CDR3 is TGTGCCACCAGTGGGGGGGACAATCAGCCCCAGCATTTT. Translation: CATSGGDNQPQHF.

This CDR3 is CASSQVGVPSSYNEQFF. The CDR3 bases are TGTGCCAGCAGCCAAGTTGGAGTTCCGAGCTCCTACAATGAGCAGTTCTTC. V is TRBV14 and J is TRBJ2-1; D remains unclear. V shed 1 base and J shed 0 bases, with 13 bases lying between them. Looked up from germline, CDR1 is SGHDN and CDR2 is FVKESK. The CDR3 spans 17 residues.

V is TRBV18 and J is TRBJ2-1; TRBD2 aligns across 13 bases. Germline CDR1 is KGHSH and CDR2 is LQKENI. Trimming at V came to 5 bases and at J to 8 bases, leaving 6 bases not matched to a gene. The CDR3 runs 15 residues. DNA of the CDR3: TGTGCCAGCTCAACACTAGCGGGGGGGCTCGATGAGCAGTTCTTC. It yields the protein CASSTLAGGLDEQFF.

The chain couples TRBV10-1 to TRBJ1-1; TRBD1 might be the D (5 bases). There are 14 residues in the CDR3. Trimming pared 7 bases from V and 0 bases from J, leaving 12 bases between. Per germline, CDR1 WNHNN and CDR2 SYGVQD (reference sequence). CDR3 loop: CASIPTDMNTEAFF. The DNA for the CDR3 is TGCGCCAGCATTCCGACGGACATGAACACTGAAGCTTTCTTT.

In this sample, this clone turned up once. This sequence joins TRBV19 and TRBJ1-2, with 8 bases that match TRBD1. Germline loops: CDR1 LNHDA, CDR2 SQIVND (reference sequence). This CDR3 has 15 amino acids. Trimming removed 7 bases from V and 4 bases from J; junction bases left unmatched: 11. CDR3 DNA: TGTGCCAGTACCAGACTCACAGGGGGTACCTATGGCTACACCTTC. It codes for CASTRLTGGTYGYTF.

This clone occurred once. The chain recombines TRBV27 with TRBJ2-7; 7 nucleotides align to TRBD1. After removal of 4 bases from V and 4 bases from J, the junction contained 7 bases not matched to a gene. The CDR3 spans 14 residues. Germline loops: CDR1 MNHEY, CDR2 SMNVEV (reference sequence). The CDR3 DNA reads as TGTGCCAGCAGTTCAGACAGGGTTGGTTACGAGCAGTACTTC. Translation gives CASSSDRVGYEQYF.

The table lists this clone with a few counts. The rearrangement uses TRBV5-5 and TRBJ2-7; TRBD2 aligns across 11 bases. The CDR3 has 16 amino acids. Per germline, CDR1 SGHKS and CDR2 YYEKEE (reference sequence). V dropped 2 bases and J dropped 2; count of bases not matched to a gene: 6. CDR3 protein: CASSFRLAGPTYEQYV. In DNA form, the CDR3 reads TGTGCCAGCAGCTTTAGACTAGCGGGGCCGACCTACGAGCAGTACGTC.

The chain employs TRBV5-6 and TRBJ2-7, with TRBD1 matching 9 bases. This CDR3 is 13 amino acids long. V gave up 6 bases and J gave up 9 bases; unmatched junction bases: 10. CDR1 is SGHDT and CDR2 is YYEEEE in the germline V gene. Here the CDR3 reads CASNLGQGGWQYF. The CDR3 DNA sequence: TGTGCCAGCAACCTGGGACAGGGTGGATGGCAGTACTTC. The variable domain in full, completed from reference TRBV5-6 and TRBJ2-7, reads DAGVTQSPTHLIKTRGQQVTLRCSPKSGHDTVSWYQQALGQGPQFIFQYYEEEERQRGNFPDRFSGHQFPNYSSELNVNALLLGDSALYLCASNLGQGGWQYFGPGTRLTVT.

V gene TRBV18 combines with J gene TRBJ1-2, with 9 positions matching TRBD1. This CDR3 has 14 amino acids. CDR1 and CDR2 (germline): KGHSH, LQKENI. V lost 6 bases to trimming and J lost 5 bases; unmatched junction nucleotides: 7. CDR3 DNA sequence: TGTGCCAGCTCTAACTCGACAGGGGGGTATGGCTACACCTTC. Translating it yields CASSNSTGGYGYTF.

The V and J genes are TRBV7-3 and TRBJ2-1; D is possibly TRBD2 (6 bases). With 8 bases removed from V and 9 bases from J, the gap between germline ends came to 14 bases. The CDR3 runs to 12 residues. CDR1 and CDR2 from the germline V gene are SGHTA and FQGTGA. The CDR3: CASGDARGEQFF. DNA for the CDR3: TGTGCCAGCGGTGACGCGCGGGGTGAGCAGTTCTTC.

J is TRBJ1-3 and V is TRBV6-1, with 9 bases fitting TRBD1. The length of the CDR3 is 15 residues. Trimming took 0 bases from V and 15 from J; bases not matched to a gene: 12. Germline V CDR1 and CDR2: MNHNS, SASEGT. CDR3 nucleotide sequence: TGTGCCAGCAGTGAAGCGGGGGGACAGGGAACCGGAGGATATTTT. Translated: CASSEAGGQGTGGYF.

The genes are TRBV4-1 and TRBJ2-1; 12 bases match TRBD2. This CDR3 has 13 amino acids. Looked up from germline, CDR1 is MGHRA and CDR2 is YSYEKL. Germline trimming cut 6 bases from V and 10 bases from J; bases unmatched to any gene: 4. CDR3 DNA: TGCGCCAGCAGAGGGCTAGCGGGGGGGGAGCAGTTCTTC. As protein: CASRGLAGGEQFF.

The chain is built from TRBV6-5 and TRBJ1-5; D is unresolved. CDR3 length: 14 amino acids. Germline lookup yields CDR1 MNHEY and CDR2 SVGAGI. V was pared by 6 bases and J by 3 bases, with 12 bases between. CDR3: CASSLEGTNQPQHF. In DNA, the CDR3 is TGTGCCAGCAGCCTAGAGGGTACCAATCAGCCCCAGCATTTT.

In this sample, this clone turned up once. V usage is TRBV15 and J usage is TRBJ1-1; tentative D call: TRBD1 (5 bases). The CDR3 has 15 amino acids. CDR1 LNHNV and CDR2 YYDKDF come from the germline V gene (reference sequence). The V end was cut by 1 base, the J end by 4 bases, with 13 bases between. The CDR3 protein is CATSRGRMGGTEAFF. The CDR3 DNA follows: TGTGCCACCAGCAGAGGCCGGATGGGGGGCACTGAAGCTTTCTTT.

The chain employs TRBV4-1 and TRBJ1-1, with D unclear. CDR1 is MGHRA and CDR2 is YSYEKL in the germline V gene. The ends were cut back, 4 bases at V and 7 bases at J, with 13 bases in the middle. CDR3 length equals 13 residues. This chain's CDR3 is CASSPNHGREAFF. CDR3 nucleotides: TGCGCCAGCAGCCCAAACCATGGCCGTGAAGCTTTCTTT.

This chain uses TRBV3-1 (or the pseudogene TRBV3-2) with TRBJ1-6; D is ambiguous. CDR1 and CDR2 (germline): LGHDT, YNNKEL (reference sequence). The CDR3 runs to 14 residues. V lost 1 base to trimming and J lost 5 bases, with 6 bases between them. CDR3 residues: CASSQGRNNSPLHF. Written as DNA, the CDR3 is TGTGCCAGCAGCCAAGGCAGGAATAATTCACCCCTCCACTTT.

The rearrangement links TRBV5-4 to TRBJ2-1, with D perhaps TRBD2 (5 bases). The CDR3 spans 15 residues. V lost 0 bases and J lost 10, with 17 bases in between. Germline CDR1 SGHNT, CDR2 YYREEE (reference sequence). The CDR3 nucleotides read TGTGCCAGCAGCTTGGGCTGGGAGAGGGCACAAGAGCAGTTCTTC. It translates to CASSLGWERAQEQFF.

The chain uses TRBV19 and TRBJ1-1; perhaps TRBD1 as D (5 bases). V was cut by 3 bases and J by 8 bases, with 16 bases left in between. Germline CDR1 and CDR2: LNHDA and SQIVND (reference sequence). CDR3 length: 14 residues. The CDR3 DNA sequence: TGTGCCAGTAGTATCTTCGGGCAGGGTGGAGAAGCTTTCTTT. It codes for CASSIFGQGGEAFF.